The 11 T cell receptor beta chains below were found in one sample sequenced in a study of T cell responses to AZD1222 COVID-19 vaccine. Produced via immunoSEQ multiplex PCR; TCRdb's table is partial and in-frame only. Of about 120,000 clones in the sample, 70% to 90% were seen once. Sequenced here: peripheral blood, sampled on day 0 of AZD1222 vaccination. Every receptor here comes from an adult in good health.

The chain uses TRBV19 and TRBJ2-2; no definite D call. With 3 bases removed from V and 8 bases from J, the gap between germline ends came to 4 bases. CDR1 is LNHDA and CDR2 is SQIVND in the germline V gene (reference sequence). The CDR3 contains 11 residues. The CDR3 region has the DNA TGTGCCAGTAGTATGGGTGGGGAGCTGTTTTTT. Translation gives CASSMGGELFF.

This chain links TRBV27 with TRBJ1-5; tentatively, D is TRBD1 (6 bases). This CDR3 region has 16 residues. Looked up from germline, CDR1 is MNHEY and CDR2 is SMNVEV (reference sequence). V lost 3 bases, J lost 5 bases, and 17 bases lay in between. CDR3 coding DNA: TGTGCCAGCAGTTTGACGGGGGCAGGAGCTTATCAGCCCCAGCATTTT. Translation gives CASSLTGAGAYQPQHF.

Only a few counts were recorded for this clone. The genes are TRBV6-2 or TRBV6-3 and TRBJ1-1, with D unclear. The CDR3 loop spans 14 amino acids. Germline loops: CDR1 MNHEY, CDR2 SVGEGT. V gave up 4 bases and J gave up 0 bases, with 9 bases separating them. The CDR3 loop is CASSSLGLNTEAFF. In DNA form, the CDR3 reads TGTGCCAGCAGTTCTCTCGGATTGAACACTGAAGCTTTCTTT.

This chain links TRBV19 with TRBJ2-3; D may correspond to TRBD1 or TRBD2 (5 bases each). CDR1 is LNHDA and CDR2 is SQIVND in the germline V gene (reference sequence). V lost 3 bases, J lost 7 bases, and 11 bases lay in between. CDR3 size: 13 residues. For the CDR3, the DNA is TGTGCCAGTAGTATGAATGGGGGAAATACGCAGTATTTT. Protein: CASSMNGGNTQYF. The variable domain in full, with the rest retrieved from reference TRBV19 and TRBJ2-3, is DGGITQSPKYLFRKEGQNVTLSCEQNLNHDAMYWYRQDPGQGLRLIYYSQIVNDFQKGDIAEGYSVSREKKESFPLTVTSAQKNPTAFYLCASSMNGGNTQYFGPGTRLTVL.

This chain joins TRBV7-2 and TRBJ1-2, with TRBD1 identical over 8 bases. Losses at the gene ends were 0 bases for V and 8 bases for J; bases not matched to a gene: 8. CDR1 and CDR2 from the germline V gene are SGHTA and FQGNSA. This CDR3 has 15 residues. The CDR3 sequence is CASSLAQGARGGYTF. CDR3 nucleotides: TGTGCCAGCAGCTTAGCGCAGGGGGCGCGAGGCGGCTACACCTTC. The whole variable domain, remainder taken from reference TRBV7-2 and TRBJ1-2, is GAGVSQSPSNKVTEKGKDVELRCDPISGHTALYWYRQSLGQGLEFLIYFQGNSAPDKSGLPSDRFSAERTGGSVSTLTIQRTQQEDSAVYLCASSLAQGARGGYTFGSGTRLTVV.

The chain joins TRBV19 to TRBJ1-1, with a weak D call TRBD1 (5 bases). This CDR3 region has 12 residues. Per germline, CDR1 LNHDA and CDR2 SQIVND (reference sequence). With 5 bases removed from V and 11 bases from J, the gap between germline ends came to 15 bases. The CDR3 spells CASSPLGGDAFF. DNA for the CDR3: TGTGCCAGTAGTCCCCTTGGGGGGGATGCTTTCTTT.

The chain joins TRBV11-3 to TRBJ2-3; D unresolved. Germline loops: CDR1 SGHNT, CDR2 YENEEA. CDR3 length: 13 residues. Deletions cut 5 bases from V and 2 bases from J, with 8 bases between. CDR3: CASSLLSTDTQYF. CDR3 DNA: TGTGCCAGCAGCCTACTATCCACAGATACGCAGTATTTT.

The rearrangement joins TRBV21-1 to TRBJ1-5. TRBV21-1 is a listed pseudogene. The CDR3 extends over 17 amino acids. The CDR3 DNA reads as TGTGCCAGCAGCAAAGGATCTGGGAAATTGGGCAATCAGCCCCAGCATTTT. Amino acids: CASSKGSGKLGNQPQHF.

This sequence joins TRBV5-1 and TRBJ1-1; the D gene is possibly TRBD1 (5 bases). Germline assignment: CDR1 SGHRS and CDR2 YFSETQ. CDR3 size: 14 residues. The V end was cut by 5 bases, the J end by 0 bases, with 11 bases between. Here the CDR3 reads CASRTGTVNTEAFF. The CDR3 nucleotides are TGCGCCAGCAGAACCGGGACGGTGAACACTGAAGCTTTCTTT.

The V call is TRBV16, the J call TRBJ2-7; D perhaps matches TRBD2 (6 bases). The germline V gene encodes CDR1 KGHSY and CDR2 FQNENV. The CDR3 runs to 14 residues. V lost 2 bases and J 2 bases, leaving 10 bases between the germline ends. The CDR3 spells CASSQISGAYEQYF. The CDR3, as DNA: TGTGCCAGCAGCCAAATTTCGGGGGCCTACGAGCAGTACTTC. Supplemented by reference TRBV16 and TRBJ2-7, the full variable domain reads GEEVAQTPKHLVRGEGQKAKLYCAPIKGHSYVFWYQQVLKNEFKFLISFQNENVFDETGMPKERFSAKCLPNSPCSLEIQATKLEDSAVYFCASSQISGAYEQYFGPGTRLTVT.

This chain links TRBV6-5 with TRBJ1-2, with no clear D. The CDR3 has 11 amino acids. Per the germline V gene, CDR1 is MNHEY and CDR2 is SVGAGI. V was clipped by 6 bases and J by 6 bases, with 8 bases between them. CDR3: CASSRGDGYTF. Written as DNA, the CDR3 is TGTGCCAGCAGCCGCGGGGATGGCTACACCTTC.